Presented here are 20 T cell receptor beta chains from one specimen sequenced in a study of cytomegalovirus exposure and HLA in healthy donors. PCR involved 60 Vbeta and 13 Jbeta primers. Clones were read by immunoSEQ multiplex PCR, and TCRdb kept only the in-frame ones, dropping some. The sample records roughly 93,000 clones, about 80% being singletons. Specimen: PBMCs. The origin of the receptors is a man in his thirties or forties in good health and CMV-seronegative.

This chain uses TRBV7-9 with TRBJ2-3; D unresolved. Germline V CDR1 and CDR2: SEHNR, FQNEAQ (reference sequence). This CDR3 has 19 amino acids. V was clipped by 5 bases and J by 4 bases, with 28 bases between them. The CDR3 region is CASSINRVRRVSSPDTQYF. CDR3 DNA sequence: TGTGCCAGCAGCATAAACCGGGTCCGCCGGGTCTCCAGCCCAGATACGCAGTATTTT.

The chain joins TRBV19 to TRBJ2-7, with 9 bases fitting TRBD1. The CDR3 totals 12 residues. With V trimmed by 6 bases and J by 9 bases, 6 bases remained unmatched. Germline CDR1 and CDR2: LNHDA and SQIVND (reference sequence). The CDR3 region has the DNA TGTGCCAGTAGCGAACAGGGGGCCGTGCAGTACTTC. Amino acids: CASSEQGAVQYF.

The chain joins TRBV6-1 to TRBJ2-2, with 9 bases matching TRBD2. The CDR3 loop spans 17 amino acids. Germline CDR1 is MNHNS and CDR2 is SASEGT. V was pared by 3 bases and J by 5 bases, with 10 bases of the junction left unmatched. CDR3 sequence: CASSENSGGGRTGELFF. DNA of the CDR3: TGTGCCAGCAGTGAGAATAGCGGGGGAGGGCGGACCGGGGAGCTGTTTTTT.

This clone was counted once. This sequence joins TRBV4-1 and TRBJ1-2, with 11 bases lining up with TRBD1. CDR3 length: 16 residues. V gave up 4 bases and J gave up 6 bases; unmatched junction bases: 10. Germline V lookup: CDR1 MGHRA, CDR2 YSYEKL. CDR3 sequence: CASSPPWTGGVDGYTF. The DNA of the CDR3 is TGCGCCAGCAGCCCCCCCTGGACAGGGGGCGTCGATGGCTACACCTTC.

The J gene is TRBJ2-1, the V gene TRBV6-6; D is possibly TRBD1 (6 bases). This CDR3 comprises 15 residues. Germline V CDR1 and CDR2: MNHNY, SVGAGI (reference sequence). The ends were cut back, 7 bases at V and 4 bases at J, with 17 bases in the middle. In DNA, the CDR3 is TGTGCCAGCACCCTGTGGGACACTCCTTACAATGAGCAGTTCTTC. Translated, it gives CASTLWDTPYNEQFF.

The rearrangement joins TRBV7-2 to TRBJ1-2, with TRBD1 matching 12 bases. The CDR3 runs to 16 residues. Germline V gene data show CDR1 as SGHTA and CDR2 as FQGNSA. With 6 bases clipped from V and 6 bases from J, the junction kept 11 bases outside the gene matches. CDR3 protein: CASSPTGTGGRNGYTF. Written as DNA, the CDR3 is TGTGCCAGCAGTCCAACCGGGACAGGGGGCAGGAATGGCTACACCTTC.

CDR3 in DNA: TGTGCCAGCAGGAGACAGGGCGAGCAGTACTTC. Translation: CASRRQGEQYF. The V and J genes are TRBV6-5 and TRBJ2-7; 7 bases agree with TRBD1. The germline V gene encodes CDR1 MNHEY and CDR2 SVGAGI. V shed 6 bases and J 6 bases; nucleotides not matched to a gene: 2. CDR3 length: 11 amino acids.

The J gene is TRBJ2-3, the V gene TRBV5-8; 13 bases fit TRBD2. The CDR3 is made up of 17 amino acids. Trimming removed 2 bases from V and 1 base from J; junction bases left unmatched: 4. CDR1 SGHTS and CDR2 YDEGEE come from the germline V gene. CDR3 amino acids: CASSFGTSGARTDTQYF. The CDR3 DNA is TGTGCCAGCAGCTTCGGGACTAGCGGGGCGCGCACAGATACGCAGTATTTT.

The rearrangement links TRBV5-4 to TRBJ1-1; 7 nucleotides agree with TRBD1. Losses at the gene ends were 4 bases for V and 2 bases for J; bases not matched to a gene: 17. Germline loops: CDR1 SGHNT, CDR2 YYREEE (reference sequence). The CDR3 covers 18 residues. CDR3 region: CASSRRGRGGGPNTEAFF. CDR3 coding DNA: TGTGCCAGCAGCAGGAGGGGGCGAGGGGGCGGCCCAAACACTGAAGCTTTCTTT.

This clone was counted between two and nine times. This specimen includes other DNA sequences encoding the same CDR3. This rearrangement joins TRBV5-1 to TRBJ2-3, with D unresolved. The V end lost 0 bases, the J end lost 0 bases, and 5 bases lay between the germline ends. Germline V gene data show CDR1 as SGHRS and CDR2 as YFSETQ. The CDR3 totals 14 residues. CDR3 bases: TGCGCCAGCAGCTTGGGCAGGAGCACAGATACGCAGTATTTT. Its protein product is CASSLGRSTDTQYF.

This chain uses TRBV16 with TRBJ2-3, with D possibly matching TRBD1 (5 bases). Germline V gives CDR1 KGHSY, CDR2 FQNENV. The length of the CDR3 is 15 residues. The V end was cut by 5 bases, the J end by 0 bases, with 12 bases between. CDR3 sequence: CASSKGSRSTDTQYF. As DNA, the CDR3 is TGTGCCAGCAGCAAGGGGTCTAGGAGCACAGATACGCAGTATTTT.

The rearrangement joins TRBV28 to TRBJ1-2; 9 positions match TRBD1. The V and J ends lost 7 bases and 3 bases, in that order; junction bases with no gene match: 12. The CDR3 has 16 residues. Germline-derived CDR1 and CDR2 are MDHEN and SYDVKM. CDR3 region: CASTQGGTGLDYGYTF. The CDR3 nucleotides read TGTGCCAGCACCCAGGGTGGGACAGGGCTCGACTATGGCTACACCTTC.

In DNA, the CDR3 is TGTGCCAGCACTAGCCGGGACAGGGGCTACGAGCAGTACTTC. Translation: CASTSRDRGYEQYF. This chain links TRBV6-5 with TRBJ2-7; 10 bases fit TRBD1. The V segment lost 7 bases and the J segment 3 bases; nucleotides outside the gene matches: 6. There are 14 residues in the CDR3. The germline V gene encodes CDR1 MNHEY and CDR2 SVGAGI.

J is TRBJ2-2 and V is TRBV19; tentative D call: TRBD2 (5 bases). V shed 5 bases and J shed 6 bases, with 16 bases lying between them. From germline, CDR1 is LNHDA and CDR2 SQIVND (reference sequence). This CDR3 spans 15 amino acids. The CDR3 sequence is CASSPREGFAGELFF. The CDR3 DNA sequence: TGTGCCAGTAGTCCTCGGGAAGGGTTCGCCGGGGAGCTGTTTTTT.

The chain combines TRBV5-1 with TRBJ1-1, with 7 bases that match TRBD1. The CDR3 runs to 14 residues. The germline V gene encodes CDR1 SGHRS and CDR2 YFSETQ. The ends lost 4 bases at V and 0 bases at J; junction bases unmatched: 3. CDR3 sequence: CASSPGQMNTEAFF. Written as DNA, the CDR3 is TGCGCCAGCAGCCCGGGACAGATGAACACTGAAGCTTTCTTT. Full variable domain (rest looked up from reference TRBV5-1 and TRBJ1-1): KAGVTQTPRYLIKTRGQQVTLSCSPISGHRSVSWYQQTPGQGLQFLFEYFSETQRNKGNFPGRFSGRQFSNSRSEMNVSTLELGDSALYLCASSPGQMNTEAFFGQGTRLTVV.

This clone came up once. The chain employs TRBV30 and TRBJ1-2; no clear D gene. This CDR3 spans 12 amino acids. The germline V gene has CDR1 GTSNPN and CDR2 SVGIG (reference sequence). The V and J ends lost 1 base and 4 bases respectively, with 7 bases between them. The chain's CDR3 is CAWSGRVYGYTF. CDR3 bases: TGTGCCTGGAGTGGACGGGTCTATGGCTACACCTTC.

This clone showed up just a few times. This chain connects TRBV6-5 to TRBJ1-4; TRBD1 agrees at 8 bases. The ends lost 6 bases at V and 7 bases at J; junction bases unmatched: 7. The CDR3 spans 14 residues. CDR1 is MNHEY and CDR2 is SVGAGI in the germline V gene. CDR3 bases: TGTGCCAGCAGCGACACAGGGGGTGGTGAAAAACTGTTTTTT. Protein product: CASSDTGGGEKLFF.

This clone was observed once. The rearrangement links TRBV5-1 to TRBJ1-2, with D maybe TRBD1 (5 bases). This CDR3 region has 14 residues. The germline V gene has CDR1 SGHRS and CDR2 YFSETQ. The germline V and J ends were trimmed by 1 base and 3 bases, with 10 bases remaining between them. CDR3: CASSLLPGDYGYTF. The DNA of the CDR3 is TGCGCCAGCAGCTTGTTACCGGGGGACTATGGCTACACCTTC. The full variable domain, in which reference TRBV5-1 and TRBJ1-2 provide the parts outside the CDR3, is KAGVTQTPRYLIKTRGQQVTLSCSPISGHRSVSWYQQTPGQGLQFLFEYFSETQRNKGNFPGRFSGRQFSNSRSEMNVSTLELGDSALYLCASSLLPGDYGYTFGSGTRLTVV.

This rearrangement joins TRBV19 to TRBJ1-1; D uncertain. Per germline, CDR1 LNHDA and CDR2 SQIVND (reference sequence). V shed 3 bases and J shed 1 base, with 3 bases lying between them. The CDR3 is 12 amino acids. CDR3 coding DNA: TGTGCCAGTAGTATCCAGAACACTGAAGCTTTCTTT. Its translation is CASSIQNTEAFF.

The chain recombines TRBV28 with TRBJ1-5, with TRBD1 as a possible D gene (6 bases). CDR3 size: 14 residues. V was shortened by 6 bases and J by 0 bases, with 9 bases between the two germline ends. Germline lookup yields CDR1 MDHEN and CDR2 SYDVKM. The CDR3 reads CASRWTVSNQPQHF. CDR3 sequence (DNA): TGTGCCAGCAGGTGGACAGTTAGCAATCAGCCCCAGCATTTT.